This TCR beta chain was captured by sequencing in a study of T cell repertoires in cytomegalovirus infection. Study summary: The public TCR beta signatures pointed to both CMV infection and matching HLA type.

Study-wide results and caveats: Ex vivo, HLA-C-restricted CMV-specific TCR beta clonotypes prevailed over the rest of the response.

TCRdb itself ran the reads through MiXCR, one entry per CDR3 protein. The sample carries about 280,000 distinct CDR3 sequences, approximately 22% recorded once. V was pared by 6 bases and J by 0 bases, with 11 bases of the junction left unmatched. CDR1 and CDR2 from the germline V gene are DFQATT and SNEGSKA (reference sequence). The CDR3 spans 18 residues. About this clonotype: Its antigen remains unknown.

V is TRBV20-1 and J is TRBJ1-4; 12 bases map to TRBD1. This receptor was taken from a human donor in good health (CMV status not recorded). Some clones in this sample may be carry-over from other donors' samples. Specimen: cultured PBMCs, collected from culture after CMV antigen stimulation. CDR3 nucleotide sequence: TGCAGTGCAGCCCGTAGGGACAGGGGGCCCTCAACTAATGAAAAACTGTTTTTT. Translated, it gives CSAARRDRGPSTNEKLFF.